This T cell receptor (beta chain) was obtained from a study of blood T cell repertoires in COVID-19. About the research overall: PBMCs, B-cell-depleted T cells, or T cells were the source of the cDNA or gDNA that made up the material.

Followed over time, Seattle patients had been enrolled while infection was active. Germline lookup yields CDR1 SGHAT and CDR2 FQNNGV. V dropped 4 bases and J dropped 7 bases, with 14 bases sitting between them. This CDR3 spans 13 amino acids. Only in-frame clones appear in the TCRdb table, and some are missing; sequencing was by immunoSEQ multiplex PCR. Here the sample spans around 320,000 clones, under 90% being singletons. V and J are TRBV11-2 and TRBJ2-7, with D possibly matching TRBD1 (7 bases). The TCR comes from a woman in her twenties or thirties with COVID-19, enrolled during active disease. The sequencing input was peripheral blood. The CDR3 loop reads CASSSRGRREQYF. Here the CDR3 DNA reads TGTGCCAGCAGCTCCAGGGGGAGGAGGGAGCAGTACTTC.